The TCR beta chain described here comes from a study of cytomegalovirus exposure and HLA in healthy donors. The V end lost 5 bases, the J end lost 5 bases, and 11 bases lay between the germline ends. The V gene's germline CDR1 is MNHNS and CDR2 SASEGT. The CDR3 consists of 13 residues. The PCR had 60 Vbeta and 13 Jbeta primers. The table came from immunoSEQ multiplex PCR; TCRdb's copy has only in-frame clones and leaves some out. The sample yields about 180,000 clones, around three quarters seen once. The receptor was isolated from a woman aged 30 to 39 in good health and CMV-seronegative. The rearrangement joins TRBV6-1 to TRBJ2-3, with D perhaps matching TRBD2 (6 bases). Sequencing used PBMCs. CDR3 in amino acids: CASSRDSLDTQYF. Written as DNA, the CDR3 is TGTGCCAGCAGTCGGGACTCCCTAGATACGCAGTATTTT.